This entry lists 24 T cell receptor beta chains sequenced from one sample in a study of OX40 agonist ivuxolimab in advanced cancers. The protocol used for the library was the immunoSEQ multiplex PCR assay. TCRdb mirrors the immuneACCESS table, restricted to in-frame sequences. Some clones are absent from its copies; in checked studies, under half trace to an unresolved V gene, and the reason for the others is unknown. This sample lists fewer than 65,000 clones; 70% to 80% were detected once. The ten largest clones capture about 3.9% of the sample. This specimen consisted of CD4+ or CD8+ T cells sorted from blood, obtained in a trial of the OX40 agonist ivuxolimab. The receptors were gathered from an adult with an advanced solid tumor such as melanoma, head and neck, liver or kidney cancer.

The chain uses TRBV5-5 and TRBJ2-5; 10 positions match TRBD1. V gave up 4 bases and J gave up 5 bases; unmatched junction bases: 8. CDR3 length equals 15 residues. The germline CDR1 and CDR2 sequences are SGHKS and YYEKEE (reference sequence). The CDR3 DNA reads TGTGCCAGCAGCCCGGGACAGGGGACCTGGGAGACCCAGTACTTC. It encodes CASSPGQGTWETQYF.

The gene calls are TRBV18 and TRBJ1-6; D is perhaps TRBD1 (5 bases). This CDR3 region has 14 residues. Germline V gene lookup returns CDR1 KGHSH and CDR2 LQKENI. V was shortened by 3 bases and J by 4 bases, with 7 bases between the two germline ends. CDR3 residues: CASSPDSYNSPLHF. The CDR3 DNA follows: TGTGCCAGCTCACCCGACAGTTATAATTCACCCCTCCACTTT. The entire variable domain, with the rest obtained from reference TRBV18 and TRBJ1-6, is as follows: NAGVMQNPRHLVRRRGQEARLRCSPMKGHSHVYWYRQLPEEGLKFMVYLQKENIIDESGMPKERFSAEFPKEGPSILRIQQVVRGDSAAYFCASSPDSYNSPLHFGNGTRLTVT.

The chain is built from TRBV19 and TRBJ2-7, with 7 positions matching TRBD1. The CDR3 consists of 14 residues. J gave up 2 bases and V 2 bases, and 3 bases lay outside the gene matches. From germline, CDR1 is LNHDA and CDR2 SQIVND (reference sequence). The CDR3 loop reads CASSIRGLAYEQYF. The CDR3, as DNA: TGTGCCAGTAGTATAAGGGGGCTGGCCTACGAGCAGTACTTC.

The chain uses TRBV5-1 and TRBJ2-7; 7 bases line up with TRBD1. Germline V gives CDR1 SGHRS, CDR2 YFSETQ. The length of the CDR3 is 14 residues. V trimming: 6 bases; J trimming: 1 base; junction bases outside the gene matches: 7. The CDR3 is CASNIGGSSYEQYF. The CDR3 nucleotides read TGCGCCAGCAACATAGGGGGCTCGTCCTACGAGCAGTACTTC.

V and J are TRBV5-6 and TRBJ2-1, with TRBD2 matching 14 bases. The CDR3 extends over 18 amino acids. Germline CDR1 SGHDT, CDR2 YYEEEE. V gave up 4 bases and J gave up 1 base; unmatched junction bases: 7. The CDR3 DNA is TGTGCCAGCAGCCTTTCCGGGACTAGCGGGAGTTCCTACAATGAGCAGTTCTTC. Encoded protein: CASSLSGTSGSSYNEQFF.

The V call is TRBV5-1, the J call TRBJ2-3, with a possible D match to TRBD2 (5 bases). The CDR3 loop spans 14 amino acids. The germline CDR1 and CDR2 sequences are SGHRS and YFSETQ. V was pared by 2 bases and J by 1 base, with 8 bases between. The CDR3 loop reads CASSLAAGTDTQYF. CDR3 in DNA: TGCGCCAGCAGCTTAGCAGCGGGCACAGATACGCAGTATTTT.

The V gene is TRBV9, the J gene TRBJ2-5, with TRBD2 matching over 14 bases. Germline-derived CDR1 and CDR2 are SGDLS and YYNGEE. The trim removed 3 bases at V and 2 bases at J, leaving 3 bases unmatched. The CDR3 loop spans 16 amino acids. The CDR3 protein is CASSERTSGRQETQYF. Written as DNA, the CDR3 is TGTGCCAGCAGCGAGCGGACTAGCGGGAGGCAAGAGACCCAGTACTTC.

This clone occurred once. The V call is TRBV5-1, the J call TRBJ2-7, with 10 bases matching TRBD2. In germline, CDR1 is SGHRS, CDR2 YFSETQ. The CDR3 totals 16 residues. V lost 1 base to trimming and J lost 0 bases; unmatched junction nucleotides: 4. The CDR3 loop is CASSLTSGASSYEQYF. The CDR3 DNA reads TGCGCCAGCAGCTTGACTAGCGGGGCTAGCTCCTACGAGCAGTACTTC.

The chain joins TRBV6-5 to TRBJ1-1, with D tentatively TRBD1 (5 bases). Germline-derived CDR1 and CDR2 are MNHEY and SVGAGI. V lost 4 bases and J 4 bases, leaving 13 bases between the germline ends. This CDR3 is built from 14 residues. The CDR3 nucleotides are TGTGCCAGCAGTTCCGGAGACGGGGGCACTGAAGCTTTCTTT. Translating gives CASSSGDGGTEAFF.

This clone occurred once. The chain has TRBV4-3 and TRBJ1-2; 7 nucleotides agree with TRBD1. V dropped 3 bases and J dropped 5; count of bases not matched to a gene: 3. Germline V gives CDR1 LGHNA, CDR2 YSLEER. This CDR3 is 13 amino acids long. CDR3 residues: CASSQDRKYGYTF. The DNA of the CDR3 is TGCGCCAGCAGCCAGGACAGGAAATATGGCTACACCTTC.

This chain uses TRBV6-6 with TRBJ2-7, with 10 positions matching TRBD1. CDR1 and CDR2 (germline): MNHNY, SVGAGI (reference sequence). Trimming took 3 bases from V and 6 from J; bases not matched to a gene: 5. The CDR3 is 14 amino acids. CDR3 bases: TGTGCCAGCAGTTATGGGGGACAGGGGACCGAGCAGTACTTC. This gives the protein CASSYGGQGTEQYF.

The chain carries TRBV9 and TRBJ2-1; TRBD2 matches 9 bases. The V gene's germline CDR1 is SGDLS and CDR2 YYNGEE. The CDR3 contains 17 residues. Trimming removed 1 base from V and 6 bases from J; junction bases left unmatched: 11. This CDR3 is CASSVLVGSGGSNEQFF. Here the CDR3 DNA reads TGTGCCAGCAGCGTACTGGTGGGTAGCGGGGGATCCAATGAGCAGTTCTTC.

The V and J genes are TRBV19 and TRBJ1-3; the D is unclear. The germline CDR1 and CDR2 sequences are LNHDA and SQIVND (reference sequence). The CDR3 runs 14 residues. Deletions cut 10 bases from V and 4 bases from J, with 17 bases between. The CDR3 sequence is CATQERAPGNTIYF. The DNA of the CDR3 is TGTGCCACCCAAGAGAGGGCCCCCGGAAACACCATATATTTT.

The V and J genes are TRBV9 and TRBJ2-1; D gene unclear. This CDR3 comprises 11 residues. Germline lookup yields CDR1 SGDLS and CDR2 YYNGEE. V dropped 5 bases and J dropped 5 bases, with 5 bases sitting between them. The CDR3 DNA sequence: TGTGCCAGCAGTCTTCACAATGAGCAGTTCTTC. This gives the protein CASSLHNEQFF.

The chain joins TRBV5-6 to TRBJ2-1, with a tentative D call TRBD2 (5 bases). Trimming took 0 bases from V and 2 from J, leaving 12 bases between them. Germline lookup yields CDR1 SGHDT and CDR2 YYEEEE. This CDR3 has 16 amino acids. The CDR3 coding sequence is TGTGCCAGCAGCTTGGCCAGAGGGAGTACCTACAATGAGCAGTTCTTC. Its protein product is CASSLARGSTYNEQFF.

The gene calls are TRBV18 and TRBJ2-5; TRBD1 matches 12 bases. The CDR3 has 15 amino acids. Germline lookup yields CDR1 KGHSH and CDR2 LQKENI. Losses at the gene ends were 3 bases for V and 5 bases for J; bases not matched to a gene: 4. CDR3 region: CASSPGTGGAETQYF. CDR3 DNA sequence: TGTGCCAGCTCACCCGGGACAGGGGGCGCGGAGACCCAGTACTTC.

This chain uses TRBV30 with TRBJ1-6; D is perhaps TRBD1 (5 bases). Germline V lookup: CDR1 GTSNPN, CDR2 SVGIG (reference sequence). The CDR3 contains 14 residues. V was clipped by 4 bases and J by 14 bases, with 21 bases between them. In DNA form, the CDR3 reads TGTGCCTGGAATCGTGGCCTCGGGGGAGAGGCCCTCCACTTT. Protein sequence: CAWNRGLGGEALHF.

CDR3 in amino acids: CATSVKGSWGGGYTF. The DNA of the CDR3 is TGTGCCACCAGCGTGAAGGGTAGTTGGGGTGGTGGCTACACCTTC. V and J are TRBV15 and TRBJ1-2, with D unclear. The CDR3 consists of 15 residues. Trimming took 5 bases from V and 7 from J, leaving 20 bases between them. The V gene's germline CDR1 is LNHNV and CDR2 YYDKDF (reference sequence).

The chain couples TRBV7-9 to TRBJ2-2; possibly TRBD2 for D (6 bases). The V end lost 3 bases, the J end lost 4 bases, and 15 bases lay between the germline ends. The CDR3 length is 16 residues. The germline V gene has CDR1 SEHNR and CDR2 FQNEAQ (reference sequence). The chain's CDR3 is CASSLEERVATGELFF. The CDR3, as DNA: TGTGCCAGCAGCTTGGAGGAGCGGGTGGCCACCGGGGAGCTGTTTTTT. Variable domain in full (rest from reference TRBV7-9 and TRBJ2-2): DTGVSQNPRHKITKRGQNVTFRCDPISEHNRLYWYRQTLGQGPEFLTYFQNEAQLEKSRLLSDRFSAERPKGSFSTLEIQRTEQGDSAMYLCASSLEERVATGELFFGEGSRLTVL.

The rearrangement links TRBV7-8 to TRBJ2-2; no reliable D call. This CDR3 is 14 amino acids long. Between the trimmed V and J ends, which lost 4 bases and 7 bases, there was a span of 13 bases. Germline V gives CDR1 SGHVS, CDR2 FQNEAQ. CDR3 DNA sequence: TGTGCCAGCAGCTCCTCGGGCCAGTTCGGGGAGCTGTTTTTT. Its protein is CASSSSGQFGELFF.

V gene TRBV7-2 combines with J gene TRBJ1-5; D remains ambiguous. Trimming shortened V by 2 bases and J by 8 bases, and 10 bases separated the two germline ends. CDR1 is SGHTA and CDR2 is FQGNSA in the germline V gene. The CDR3 has 13 amino acids. The CDR3 DNA reads TGTGCCAGCAGCTTATCTCTAGGAGAGCCCCAGCATTTT. This sequence encodes CASSLSLGEPQHF.

This chain connects TRBV6-5 to TRBJ2-7; the D is unclear. The CDR3 runs 14 residues. CDR1 and CDR2 (germline): MNHEY, SVGAGI. V dropped 5 bases and J dropped 5 bases, with 16 bases sitting between them. The CDR3 reads CASSVTPGEHEQYF. The CDR3, as DNA: TGTGCCAGCAGTGTGACTCCGGGCGAACACGAGCAGTACTTC.

About this clone itself: This specimen includes other DNA sequences encoding the same CDR3. The genes are TRBV6-6 and TRBJ1-3; tentative D call: TRBD1 (5 bases). The CDR3 is 12 amino acids. CDR1 and CDR2 (germline): MNHNY, SVGAGI (reference sequence). V lost 9 bases, J lost 2 bases, and 8 bases lay in between. CDR3 in DNA: TGTGCCAGTCGGGGCCCTGGAAACACCATATATTTT. It codes for CASRGPGNTIYF.

The chain has TRBV30 and TRBJ1-3; D is unclear. The CDR3 has 12 residues. CDR1 and CDR2 from the germline V gene are GTSNPN and SVGIG (reference sequence). Deletions cut 5 bases from V and 4 bases from J, with 9 bases between. The CDR3: CAWGEPGNTIYF. For the CDR3, the DNA is TGTGCCTGGGGGGAACCCGGAAACACCATATATTTT.